These 3 T cell receptor beta chains came from one sample sequenced in a study of radiotherapy plus CTLA-4 blockade in lung cancer. Method: immunoSEQ multiplex PCR; TCRdb's copy keeps in-frame clones and lacks some. This table holds some 110,000 clones, about four fifths found once. Sequenced material: peripheral blood, taken from a patient treated with radiotherapy plus ipilimumab. The receptors stem from a human donor with non-small cell lung cancer who had a partial response to radiotherapy plus ipilimumab.

The rearrangement uses TRBV28 and TRBJ1-2, with D possibly matching TRBD1 (6 bases). V was shortened by 2 bases and J by 9 bases, with 10 bases between the two germline ends. This CDR3 contains 12 residues. CDR1 is MDHEN and CDR2 is SYDVKM in the germline V gene. CDR3 sequence reads: CASSLRTASYTF. CDR3 bases: TGTGCCAGCAGTTTACGGACAGCCAGCTACACCTTC.

The chain recombines TRBV7-2 with TRBJ1-2, with 9 bases aligning to TRBD1. V was pared by 5 bases and J by 8 bases, with 6 bases of the junction left unmatched. Per germline, CDR1 SGHTA and CDR2 FQGNSA. This CDR3 is 13 amino acids long. The CDR3 sequence is CASSATGGLGYTF. The CDR3 DNA follows: TGTGCCAGCAGCGCCACAGGGGGCTTAGGCTACACCTTC. The full variable domain, with the rest looked up from reference TRBV7-2 and TRBJ1-2, is GAGVSQSPSNKVTEKGKDVELRCDPISGHTALYWYRQSLGQGLEFLIYFQGNSAPDKSGLPSDRFSAERTGGSVSTLTIQRTQQEDSAVYLCASSATGGLGYTFGSGTRLTVV.

V is TRBV5-1 and J is TRBJ1-4, with D perhaps TRBD1 (6 bases). CDR3 length: 17 amino acids. In germline, CDR1 is SGHRS, CDR2 YFSETQ. The ends were cut back, 3 bases at V and 8 bases at J, with 23 bases in the middle. CDR3 nucleotide sequence: TGCGCCAGCAGCTGCCCCCGACATAGGGGGTTGTTAGAAAAACTGTTTTTT. It translates to CASSCPRHRGLLEKLFF.